This T cell receptor (beta chain) appears in the sequencing data of a study of beta chain features in type 1 diabetes. Whole-study results and caveats: The study notes PCR might favor shorter templates equally in patients and controls. A moderate, significant TCRB CDR3 shortening appeared in type 1 diabetes across four CD4+ subsets.

What was sequenced were expressed TCRB transcripts, since all of the isolated RNA had been reverse transcribed. Here immunoSEQ multiplex PCR was the method, and the copy in TCRdb shows in-frame clones only, minus some. The data contain roughly 310,000 clones, about 10% of them seen just once; the ten biggest clones take up roughly 0.014%. This clone was seen a few times. No antigen is known for it. The sequence derives from a woman in her 30s in good health. The material sequenced was naive CD4+ T cells from blood.

CDR3 loop: CATAGGTDTQYF. In nucleotides, the CDR3 is TGTGCCACAGCGGGAGGTACAGATACGCAGTATTTT. The chain employs TRBV10-3 and TRBJ2-3; the match to TRBD2 covers 9 bases. Germline assignment: CDR1 ENHRY and CDR2 SYGVKD. This CDR3 is 12 amino acids long. V shed 10 bases and J 3 bases; nucleotides not matched to a gene: 2.